Listed here are 19 T cell receptor beta chains from one sample, sequenced in a study of shared clonotypes between healthy human individuals. Profiled with immunoSEQ multiplex PCR; TCRdb holds only in-frame clones, not every one. This repertoire shows some 680,000 clones, about 80% found once; its top ten account for about 1.8%. The sequenced material came from memory CD4+ T cells sorted from blood. Noted subset: CD45RA-negative fraction. The receptor source for this set is a woman aged 25 to 39 in good health.

CDR3 sequence (DNA): TGTGCCACCGATAATGGAAACACCATATATTTT. Its protein product is CATDNGNTIYF. The chain recombines TRBV6-1 with TRBJ1-3; no clear D gene. CDR1 is MNHNS and CDR2 is SASEGT in the germline V gene. The V end was cut by 10 bases, the J end by 3 bases, with 7 bases between. CDR3 length: 11 residues.

Only a few counts were recorded for this clone. The J gene is TRBJ2-6, the V gene TRBV19; TRBD1 agrees at 9 bases. V shed 3 bases, J shed 5 bases, and the junction held 5 bases outside the gene matches. The CDR3 has 16 amino acids. Germline V gene lookup returns CDR1 LNHDA and CDR2 SQIVND (reference sequence). CDR3 sequence reads: CASSIGGQGWANVLTF. The CDR3 nucleotides are TGTGCCAGTAGTATCGGGGGACAGGGCTGGGCCAACGTCCTGACTTTC. The variable domain in full, completed from reference TRBV19 and TRBJ2-6, reads DGGITQSPKYLFRKEGQNVTLSCEQNLNHDAMYWYRQDPGQGLRLIYYSQIVNDFQKGDIAEGYSVSREKKESFPLTVTSAQKNPTAFYLCASSIGGQGWANVLTFGAGSRLTVL.

Here the CDR3 reads CASSAGQGAMDEQFF. The CDR3 DNA sequence: TGTGCCAGCAGTGCGGGACAGGGGGCGATGGATGAGCAGTTCTTC. The chain has TRBV2 and TRBJ2-1; TRBD1 matches at 12 bases. CDR3 size: 15 residues. Unmatched junction bases numbered 6, after V lost 4 bases and J lost 8 bases. Germline V gene data show CDR1 as SNHLY and CDR2 as FYNNEI.

This chain joins TRBV14 and TRBJ1-1; the D gene is possibly TRBD1 (6 bases). V lost 4 bases and J 6 bases, leaving 15 bases between the germline ends. CDR3 length equals 14 residues. Germline V gene sequence: CDR1 SGHDN, CDR2 FVKESK. The chain's CDR3 is CASSRNGGRPEAFF. The CDR3 coding sequence is TGTGCCAGCAGCCGTAATGGGGGCCGTCCTGAAGCTTTCTTT.

This clone was detected many times. The chain has TRBV11-2 and TRBJ2-5, with 10 bases aligning to TRBD1. CDR1 is SGHAT, CDR2 FQNNGV, per germline. Losses at the gene ends were 5 bases for V and 4 bases for J; bases not matched to a gene: 7. CDR3 length: 15 residues. This CDR3 is CASSLGQGNLETQYF. The CDR3 bases are TGTGCCAGCAGCCTGGGACAGGGGAATTTAGAGACCCAGTACTTC.

The genes are TRBV7-2 and TRBJ1-1; tentatively, D is TRBD1 (5 bases). CDR1 is SGHTA, CDR2 FQGNSA, per germline. The length of the CDR3 is 14 residues. Trimming left V 1 base short and J 11 bases short, with 17 bases between. As DNA, the CDR3 is TGTGCCAGCAGCTTAGGGGGCTTAACAATGGAGGCTTTCTTT. This sequence encodes CASSLGGLTMEAFF.

This rearrangement joins TRBV30 to TRBJ2-7, with a weak D call TRBD2 (5 bases). CDR1 and CDR2 (germline): GTSNPN, SVGIG (reference sequence). The germline V and J ends were trimmed by 4 bases and 5 bases, with 12 bases remaining between them. The CDR3 is made up of 12 amino acids. The CDR3 loop reads CAWNFMGDEQYF. CDR3 coding DNA: TGTGCCTGGAATTTTATGGGAGACGAGCAGTACTTC.

This clone was picked up one time. The chain is built from TRBV27 and TRBJ1-1; D unclear. V was pared by 4 bases and J by 10 bases, with 16 bases between. This CDR3 has 13 amino acids. Germline lookup yields CDR1 MNHEY and CDR2 SMNVEV (reference sequence). The CDR3 region is CASSWQLGWSAFF. In DNA form, the CDR3 reads TGTGCCAGCAGTTGGCAATTGGGTTGGTCAGCTTTCTTT.

The rearrangement joins TRBV5-1 to TRBJ2-1; D unresolved. The CDR3 loop spans 13 amino acids. With 0 bases removed from V and 4 bases from J, the gap between germline ends came to 5 bases. Germline lookup yields CDR1 SGHRS and CDR2 YFSETQ. The CDR3: CASSLVQYNEQFF. The CDR3 DNA follows: TGCGCCAGCAGCTTGGTCCAGTACAATGAGCAGTTCTTC. The full variable domain, in which reference TRBV5-1 and TRBJ2-1 provide the parts outside the CDR3, is KAGVTQTPRYLIKTRGQQVTLSCSPISGHRSVSWYQQTPGQGLQFLFEYFSETQRNKGNFPGRFSGRQFSNSRSEMNVSTLELGDSALYLCASSLVQYNEQFFGPGTRLTVL.

The CDR3 DNA follows: TGTGCCAGCAGCTTAGCTCCGGGACAGGGGAACACTGAAGCTTTCTTT. Its translation: CASSLAPGQGNTEAFF. The chain employs TRBV7-8 and TRBJ1-1, with 9 bases that match TRBD1. Germline CDR1 SGHVS, CDR2 FQNEAQ. V lost 0 bases and J lost 1; bases outside the gene matches: 3. There are 16 residues in the CDR3.

The rearrangement links TRBV5-1 to TRBJ1-2, with a weak D call TRBD1 (5 bases). Trimming pared 2 bases from V and 6 bases from J, leaving 11 bases between. Germline CDR1 and CDR2: SGHRS and YFSETQ. CDR3 length equals 13 residues. This CDR3 is CASSLGGADGYTF. The CDR3 DNA follows: TGCGCCAGCAGCTTAGGAGGGGCCGATGGCTACACCTTC. Combining the CDR3 with reference TRBV5-1 and TRBJ1-2 gives the whole variable domain KAGVTQTPRYLIKTRGQQVTLSCSPISGHRSVSWYQQTPGQGLQFLFEYFSETQRNKGNFPGRFSGRQFSNSRSEMNVSTLELGDSALYLCASSLGGADGYTFGSGTRLTVV.

The CDR3 DNA is TGCAGTCTAGAGCCGATCGATGAGCAGTTCTTC. Encoded protein: CSLEPIDEQFF. The chain recombines TRBV20-1 with TRBJ2-1; D gene ambiguous. Germline-derived CDR1 and CDR2 are DFQATT and SNEGSKA (reference sequence). CDR3 length: 11 residues. V was trimmed by 8 bases and J by 8 bases, leaving 13 bases between them.

The V gene is TRBV27, the J gene TRBJ2-7, with unresolved D. The length of the CDR3 is 15 residues. V was shortened by 5 bases and J by 6 bases, with 20 bases between the two germline ends. Germline CDR1 is MNHEY and CDR2 is SMNVEV (reference sequence). CDR3 sequence (DNA): TGTGCCAGCAGTAGCCTTCCTAAGATACCCCCCGAGCAGTACTTC. Translated: CASSSLPKIPPEQYF.

The rearrangement links TRBV2 to TRBJ2-2; 14 nucleotides align to TRBD2. The J segment lost 6 bases and the V segment lost 5 bases, leaving 8 bases of the junction unmatched. CDR1 is SNHLY, CDR2 FYNNEI, per germline. The CDR3 consists of 17 residues. The CDR3 spells CASSKTSGRVSAGELFF. The CDR3 DNA reads TGTGCCAGCAGTAAGACTAGCGGGAGGGTTTCTGCCGGGGAGCTGTTTTTT.

The sample holds a few counts of this clone. V and J are TRBV5-1 and TRBJ1-1; D is ambiguous. Germline assignment: CDR1 SGHRS and CDR2 YFSETQ. With 0 bases removed from V and 1 base from J, the gap between germline ends came to 4 bases. The CDR3 runs 13 residues. As DNA, the CDR3 is TGCGCCAGCAGCTTGGAACGGAACACTGAAGCTTTCTTT. Translation gives CASSLERNTEAFF. The full variable domain, its missing parts supplied by reference TRBV5-1 and TRBJ1-1, is KAGVTQTPRYLIKTRGQQVTLSCSPISGHRSVSWYQQTPGQGLQFLFEYFSETQRNKGNFPGRFSGRQFSNSRSEMNVSTLELGDSALYLCASSLERNTEAFFGQGTRLTVV.

The chain joins TRBV30 to TRBJ2-2; D gene ambiguous. The CDR3 has 11 amino acids. CDR1 and CDR2 from the germline V gene are GTSNPN and SVGIG (reference sequence). V gave up 4 bases and J gave up 7 bases, with 7 bases separating them. In DNA, the CDR3 is TGTGCCTGGAAGGATAGCGGGGAGCTGTTTTTT. As protein: CAWKDSGELFF.

This clone was seen a single time. This sequence joins TRBV14 and TRBJ1-2, with a weak D call TRBD1 (5 bases). The V gene's germline CDR1 is SGHDN and CDR2 FVKESK. There are 17 residues in the CDR3. V shed 4 bases and J shed 5 bases, with 23 bases lying between them. CDR3: CASSPYTSGTTIYGYTF. The CDR3 nucleotides are TGTGCCAGCAGCCCCTATACATCCGGGACGACGATTTATGGCTACACCTTC.

In the case of this clone: Different DNA sequences within this sample yield the same CDR3. V is TRBV6-1 and J is TRBJ1-5, with D possibly being TRBD1 (6 bases). The V end was cut by 4 bases, the J end by 4 bases, with 11 bases between. CDR3 size: 14 residues. The germline V gene encodes CDR1 MNHNS and CDR2 SASEGT. CDR3 DNA sequence: TGTGCCAGCAGTGCTGGGGGGCTTAATCAGCCCCAGCATTTT. Its protein is CASSAGGLNQPQHF.

This clone has just a few counts. Other DNA sequences in this specimen translate into the identical CDR3. The rearrangement joins TRBV5-6 to TRBJ2-7; 9 bases are a match to TRBD1. The V segment lost 4 bases and the J segment 4 bases; nucleotides outside the gene matches: 6. This CDR3 contains 14 residues. Looked up from germline, CDR1 is SGHDT and CDR2 is YYEEEE. CDR3 bases: TGTGCCAGCAGCCAGGGACAGGGTCGGTACGAGCAGTACTTC. Its translation: CASSQGQGRYEQYF.